A single sample gave rise to the 19 T cell receptor beta chains below, sequenced in a study of cytomegalovirus exposure and HLA in healthy donors. It was with 60 Vbeta and 13 Jbeta primers that the PCR ran. This table comes from immunoSEQ multiplex PCR, and its TCRdb copy is limited to in-frame clones, with some not included. There are more than 85,000 clones in the sample; roughly 70% occur only once, and 4.5% to 5% lies in the top ten. Sequenced input: PBMCs. The receptors here all came from a woman under 30 in good health and CMV-seropositive.

The sample holds a few counts of this clone. J is TRBJ2-7 and V is TRBV5-1, with D maybe TRBD1 (5 bases). Germline V gene data show CDR1 as SGHRS and CDR2 as YFSETQ. There are 16 residues in the CDR3. V lost 0 bases to trimming and J lost 0 bases, with 13 bases between them. The CDR3 sequence is CASSLVAGKSSYEQYF. The CDR3 DNA reads as TGCGCCAGCAGCTTGGTTGCAGGGAAGAGCTCCTACGAGCAGTACTTC.

The table lists this clone with a few counts. The chain couples TRBV7-9 to TRBJ1-4; TRBD1 might be the D (6 bases). This CDR3 has 14 residues. Germline V gives CDR1 SEHNR, CDR2 FQNEAQ (reference sequence). The germline V and J ends were trimmed by 4 bases and 4 bases, with 10 bases remaining between them. CDR3 DNA sequence: TGTGCCAGCAGCTCGGACAGCGATAATGAAAAACTGTTTTTT. As protein: CASSSDSDNEKLFF.

The chain uses TRBV19 and TRBJ2-5, with 10 bases matching TRBD2. Germline V gives CDR1 LNHDA, CDR2 SQIVND (reference sequence). The CDR3 is 15 amino acids. Losses at the gene ends were 6 bases for V and 4 bases for J; bases not matched to a gene: 8. The CDR3 DNA reads as TGTGCCAGTAGGCCTCTAGCGGGAGCCGGAGAGACCCAGTACTTC. Amino acid sequence: CASRPLAGAGETQYF.

The chain carries TRBV11-2 and TRBJ2-6; D call uncertain. The CDR3 has 16 residues. Germline V gives CDR1 SGHAT, CDR2 FQNNGV. The germline V and J ends were trimmed by 5 bases and 0 bases, with 11 bases remaining between them. The CDR3 sequence is CASSHSQNSGANVLTF. In DNA, the CDR3 is TGTGCCAGCAGCCACTCCCAAAACTCTGGGGCCAACGTCCTGACTTTC.

This chain links TRBV10-3 with TRBJ2-3; 8 bases fit TRBD1. In germline, CDR1 is ENHRY, CDR2 SYGVKD. CDR3 length: 13 amino acids. V was pared by 10 bases and J by 6 bases, with 9 bases of the junction left unmatched. The CDR3 is CATTDRERDTQYF. CDR3 DNA: TGTGCCACCACGGACAGGGAAAGGGATACGCAGTATTTT.

A few counts support this clone. Distinct nucleotide sequences in the sample also encode this CDR3. The V and J genes are TRBV5-1 and TRBJ1-1, with 7 bases aligning to TRBD1. This CDR3 is built from 14 residues. J lost 5 bases, V lost 0 bases, and 4 bases had no gene match. CDR1 and CDR2 from the germline V gene are SGHRS and YFSETQ. CDR3 sequence (DNA): TGCGCCAGCAGCTTGGGACAGGGTGGGACTGAAGCTTTCTTT. Translated: CASSLGQGGTEAFF.

J is TRBJ2-5 and V is TRBV28; D call uncertain. The J call is in doubt because the DNA end fits TRBJ2-7 better. This CDR3 contains 13 residues. Germline assignment: CDR1 MDHEN and CDR2 SYDVKM. The DNA of the CDR3 is TGTGCCAGCAGTTCACCGTACCCCTACGAGCAGTACTTC. Its translation is CASSSPYPYEQYF.

The chain is built from TRBV5-1 and TRBJ2-7, with D possibly TRBD2 on 5 matching bases. Trimming left V 1 base short and J 5 bases short, with 13 bases between. The CDR3 consists of 14 residues. CDR1 and CDR2 (germline): SGHRS, YFSETQ. CDR3 DNA sequence: TGCGCCAGCAGCTTGCCCGGAGGAAGTGACGAGCAGTACTTC. This gives the protein CASSLPGGSDEQYF. Variable domain in full (rest from reference TRBV5-1 and TRBJ2-7): KAGVTQTPRYLIKTRGQQVTLSCSPISGHRSVSWYQQTPGQGLQFLFEYFSETQRNKGNFPGRFSGRQFSNSRSEMNVSTLELGDSALYLCASSLPGGSDEQYFGPGTRLTVT.

The chain joins TRBV28 to TRBJ1-4; the D gene is possibly TRBD1 (6 bases). CDR3 length: 18 amino acids. V lost 6 bases and J 4 bases, leaving 24 bases between the germline ends. From germline, CDR1 is MDHEN and CDR2 SYDVKM. CDR3 amino acids: CASSPAGRGKWFNEKLFF. CDR3 in DNA: TGTGCCAGCAGCCCCGCGGGGAGGGGGAAGTGGTTTAATGAAAAACTGTTTTTT.

The sample holds a few counts of this clone. The chain uses TRBV18 and TRBJ1-5; 7 bases are a match to TRBD1. J was trimmed by 2 bases and V by 1 base; bases with no gene match: 2. Germline lookup yields CDR1 KGHSH and CDR2 LQKENI. The CDR3 extends over 15 amino acids. The CDR3 nucleotides are TGTGCCAGCTCACCACAAACAGGGGGCAATCAGCCCCAGCATTTT. Amino acid sequence: CASSPQTGGNQPQHF.

The J gene is TRBJ2-5, the V gene TRBV4-1; 7 nucleotides agree with TRBD1. The DNA end favors TRBJ2-7, so the J call may be wrong. This CDR3 is built from 17 residues. From germline, CDR1 is MGHRA and CDR2 YSYEKL. The DNA for the CDR3 is TGCGCCAGCAGCCCCATACTTATCGGACAGGTGGCTGACGAGCAGTACTTC. Its translation is CASSPILIGQVADEQYF.

Only one count was recorded for this clone. The chain recombines TRBV4-3 with TRBJ2-3; D may be TRBD1 (6 bases). The V end was cut by 1 base, the J end by 6 bases, with 14 bases between. CDR1 is LGHNA and CDR2 is YSLEER in the germline V gene. This CDR3 is built from 15 residues. The CDR3 DNA reads TGCGCCAGCAGCCAAGTCAACAGGGCATTGGATACGCAGTATTTT. This translates into CASSQVNRALDTQYF.

The genes are TRBV2 and TRBJ1-1; a weak D match, TRBD1 (6 bases). In germline, CDR1 is SNHLY, CDR2 FYNNEI. The CDR3 totals 15 residues. The V and J ends lost 3 bases and 5 bases respectively, with 16 bases between them. The CDR3 nucleotides are TGTGCCAGCAGTGACTCGACAGGTTGGGGGACTGAAGCTTTCTTT. Residues: CASSDSTGWGTEAFF.

The rearrangement uses TRBV6-4 and TRBJ1-1, with no clear D. With 6 bases removed from V and 1 base from J, the gap between germline ends came to 9 bases. CDR1 and CDR2 from the germline V gene are MRHNA and SNTAGT. The CDR3 is 13 amino acids. The CDR3 coding sequence is TGTGCCAGCAGCCAATCGGGGAACACTGAAGCTTTCTTT. Amino acid sequence: CASSQSGNTEAFF.

The chain links TRBV6-5 to TRBJ2-7, with D tentatively TRBD2 (5 bases). This CDR3 spans 14 amino acids. Trimming pared 5 bases from V and 3 bases from J, leaving 14 bases between. Germline V gives CDR1 MNHEY, CDR2 SVGAGI. The CDR3: CASSPSTRDYEQYF. DNA of the CDR3: TGTGCCAGCAGTCCCTCCACTAGAGACTACGAGCAGTACTTC.

The chain has TRBV7-2 and TRBJ1-2; TRBD1 matches at 8 bases. There are 15 residues in the CDR3. Germline CDR1 SGHTA, CDR2 FQGNSA. V was clipped by 0 bases and J by 4 bases; unmatched bases: 4. The CDR3 region is CASSLASGGVYGYTF. The CDR3 DNA is TGTGCCAGCAGCTTAGCTTCAGGGGGCGTCTATGGCTACACCTTC.

This chain connects TRBV4-1 to TRBJ2-2; 7 bases line up with TRBD1. The germline gives CDR1 MGHRA, CDR2 YSYEKL. With V trimmed by 7 bases and J by 2 bases, 10 bases remained unmatched. This CDR3 is 16 amino acids long. The CDR3 spells CASMGNRGLNTGELFF. The CDR3 DNA follows: TGCGCCAGCATGGGGAACAGGGGCCTTAACACCGGGGAGCTGTTTTTT.

The chain has TRBV9 and TRBJ2-7, with 11 bases fitting TRBD2. The junction had 3 bases not matched to a gene; V was cut back by 1 base and J by 3 bases. Germline CDR1 is SGDLS and CDR2 is YYNGEE. The CDR3 totals 15 residues. CDR3 loop: CASSVSTSGSYEQYF. In nucleotides, the CDR3 is TGTGCCAGCAGCGTAAGTACTAGCGGGAGCTACGAGCAGTACTTC.

This clone was counted a single time. This sequence joins TRBV28 and TRBJ1-2; D is unclear. Germline V gene sequence: CDR1 MDHEN, CDR2 SYDVKM. Deletions cut 10 bases from V and 2 bases from J, with 11 bases between. There are 12 residues in the CDR3. The CDR3 DNA sequence: TGTGCCACCCTGGGCCCAAACTATGGCTACACCTTC. Translation gives CATLGPNYGYTF.